This TCR beta chain was documented in a study of regulatory dendritic cells for organ transplantation. On this clone: Its antigen remains unknown.

Study conclusions and caveats: The authors noted considerable between-person heterogeneity in alloreactive memory CD8+ cells. Mature dendritic cells appeared to drive more memory CD8+ clonal expansion than regulatory ones. Naive T cells showed high diversity, memory cells less, memory CD8+ least.

The table came from immunoSEQ multiplex PCR; TCRdb's copy has only in-frame clones and leaves some out. The sample has almost 30,000 clones; roughly 79% are singletons. The CDR3 consists of 14 residues. Germline V gene lookup returns CDR1 KGHSH and CDR2 LQKENI. Trimming removed 3 bases at V and 6 bases at J, with 13 bases between. V and J are TRBV18 and TRBJ2-3, with no clear D. The receptor comes from a human donor in good health. Sequencing used memory CD4+ T cells from blood. Described subset: CD45RO+ memory T cells. This CDR3 reads CASSPRTPADTQYF. In DNA, the CDR3 is TGTGCCAGCTCACCGAGGACCCCGGCCGATACGCAGTATTTT.